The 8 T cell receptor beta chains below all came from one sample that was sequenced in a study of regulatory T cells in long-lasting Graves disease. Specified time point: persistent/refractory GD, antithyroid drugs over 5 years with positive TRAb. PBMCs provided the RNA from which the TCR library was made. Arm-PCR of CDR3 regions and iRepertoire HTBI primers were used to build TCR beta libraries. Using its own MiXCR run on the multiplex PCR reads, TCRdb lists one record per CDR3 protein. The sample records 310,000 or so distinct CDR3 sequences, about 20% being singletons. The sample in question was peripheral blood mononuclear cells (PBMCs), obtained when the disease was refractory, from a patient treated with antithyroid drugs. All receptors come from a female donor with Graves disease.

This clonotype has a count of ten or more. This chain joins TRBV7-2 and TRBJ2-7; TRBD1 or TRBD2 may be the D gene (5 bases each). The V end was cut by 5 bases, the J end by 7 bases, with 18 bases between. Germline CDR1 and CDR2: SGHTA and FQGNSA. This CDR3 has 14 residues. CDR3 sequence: CASSPGTGVGEQYF. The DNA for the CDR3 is TGTGCCAGCAGCCCCGGGACGGGCGTTGGAGAGCAGTACTTC.

CDR3 nucleotide sequence: TGTGCCACCAGTGACCCCAGGGACAGGGGTTCTAACTATGGCTACACCTTC. It specifies CATSDPRDRGSNYGYTF. The gene calls are TRBV24-1 and TRBJ1-2; the match to TRBD1 covers 10 bases. Germline CDR1 and CDR2: KGHDR and SFDVKD. V shed 4 bases, J shed 0 bases, and the junction held 7 bases outside the gene matches. The CDR3 loop spans 17 amino acids.

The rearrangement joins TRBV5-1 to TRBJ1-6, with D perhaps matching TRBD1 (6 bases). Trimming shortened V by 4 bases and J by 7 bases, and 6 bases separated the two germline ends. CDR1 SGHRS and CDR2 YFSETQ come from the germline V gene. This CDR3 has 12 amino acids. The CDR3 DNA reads TGCGCCAGCAGCCAGGGGAATTCACCCCTCCACTTT. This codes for CASSQGNSPLHF.

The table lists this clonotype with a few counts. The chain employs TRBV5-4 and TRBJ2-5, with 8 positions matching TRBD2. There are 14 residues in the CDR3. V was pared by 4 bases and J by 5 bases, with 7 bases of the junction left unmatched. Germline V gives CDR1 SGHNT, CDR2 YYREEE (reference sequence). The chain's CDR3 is CASSTGLDSETQYF. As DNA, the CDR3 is TGTGCCAGCAGCACGGGACTAGATTCGGAGACCCAGTACTTC. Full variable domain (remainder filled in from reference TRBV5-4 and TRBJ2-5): ETGVTQSPTHLIKTRGQQVTLRCSSQSGHNTVSWYQQALGQGPQFIFQYYREEENGRGNFPPRFSGLQFPNYSSELNVNALELDDSALYLCASSTGLDSETQYFGPGTRLLVL.

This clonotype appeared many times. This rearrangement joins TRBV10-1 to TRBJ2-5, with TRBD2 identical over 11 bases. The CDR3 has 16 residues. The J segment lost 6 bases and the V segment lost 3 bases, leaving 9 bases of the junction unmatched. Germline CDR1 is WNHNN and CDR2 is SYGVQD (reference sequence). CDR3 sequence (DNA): TGCGCCAGCAGTGATGGGACTAGCGGTGAGAAGAAGACCCAGTACTTC. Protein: CASSDGTSGEKKTQYF.

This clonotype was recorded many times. Here the CDR3 reads CASSSPGREAKNIQYF. For the CDR3, the DNA is TGCGCCAGCAGCTCTCCGGGCCGCGAGGCCAAAAACATTCAGTACTTC. The chain recombines TRBV5-1 with TRBJ2-4; D is ambiguous. Looked up from germline, CDR1 is SGHRS and CDR2 is YFSETQ. With 3 bases removed from V and 1 base from J, the gap between germline ends came to 14 bases. The CDR3 is made up of 16 amino acids. Supplemented by reference TRBV5-1 and TRBJ2-4, the full variable domain reads KAGVTQTPRYLIKTRGQQVTLSCSPISGHRSVSWYQQTPGQGLQFLFEYFSETQRNKGNFPGRFSGRQFSNSRSEMNVSTLELGDSALYLCASSSPGREAKNIQYFGAGTRLSVL.

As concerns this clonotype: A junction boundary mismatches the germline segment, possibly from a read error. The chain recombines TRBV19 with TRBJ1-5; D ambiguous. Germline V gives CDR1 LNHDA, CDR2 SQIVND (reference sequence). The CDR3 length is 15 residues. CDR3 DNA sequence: TGTGCCAGTCTCTTCTCGGCAGGTGGGAATCGGCCCCAGCATTTT. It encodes CASLFSAGGNRPQHF.

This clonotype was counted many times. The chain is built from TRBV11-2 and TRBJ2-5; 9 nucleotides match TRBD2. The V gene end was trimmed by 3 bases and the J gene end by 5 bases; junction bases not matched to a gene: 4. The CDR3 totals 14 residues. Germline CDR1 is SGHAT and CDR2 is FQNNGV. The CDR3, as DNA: TGTGCCAGCAGCTTTAGCGGGAGTTTTGAGACCCAGTACTTC. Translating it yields CASSFSGSFETQYF.